This T cell receptor beta chain was profiled in a study of siplizumab effects on memory and regulatory T cells. Study outcomes and limitations: Among mappable alloreactive CD4+ clones, the Treg-derived fraction averaged roughly 70% with siplizumab versus approximately 26% in controls. No assignable naive or memory phenotype existed for roughly 80-97% of proliferating CD4+ or CD8+ clones. The drug siplizumab significantly decreased the alloreactive sequences that could be traced to unstimulated CD4+ memory cells.

On this clone itself: What it recognizes is unknown.

TCR templates numbering some 100,000 were assayed per sample. Produced via immunoSEQ multiplex PCR; TCRdb's table is partial and in-frame only. The table shows 70,000 or so clones, with 88% occurring only once. This TCR came from a human donor in good health. Sequenced input: Tregs sorted from blood.

DNA of the CDR3: TGTGCCAGAAGCTTGGTAGAGCCACAGGACGAGCAGTACTTC. This translates into CARSLVEPQDEQYF. J is TRBJ2-7 and V is TRBV5-3; the D gene is possibly TRBD1 (5 bases). TRBV5-3 is known as an ORF, though its function is uncertain. The CDR3 sequence is 14 residues long. Between the trimmed V and J ends, which lost 0 bases and 5 bases, there was a span of 12 bases.